The present T cell receptor (beta chain) was sequenced within a study of blood T cells in healthy people across ages. A J-beta primer mix and a sample-barcoded 5' primer were used in a second PCR of about 7 to 12 cycles. Via MiXCR, TCRdb re-called the 5' RACE reads, giving one row per CDR3 protein. The data show over 600,000 distinct CDR3 sequences, about 61% seen once. The TCR sequence derives from a man between 35 and 55 years old in good health. Sample: blood.

The CDR3, as DNA: TGTGCCAGCAGCCAATGGTCAGGGGGGACCCAGTACTTC. This encodes CASSQWSGGTQYF. The chain has TRBV3-1 and TRBJ2-5; the match to TRBD1 covers 7 bases. The CDR3 consists of 13 residues. Germline lookup yields CDR1 LGHDT and CDR2 YNNKEL (reference sequence). Trimming cost V 2 bases and J 7 bases; bases outside gene matches: 4.